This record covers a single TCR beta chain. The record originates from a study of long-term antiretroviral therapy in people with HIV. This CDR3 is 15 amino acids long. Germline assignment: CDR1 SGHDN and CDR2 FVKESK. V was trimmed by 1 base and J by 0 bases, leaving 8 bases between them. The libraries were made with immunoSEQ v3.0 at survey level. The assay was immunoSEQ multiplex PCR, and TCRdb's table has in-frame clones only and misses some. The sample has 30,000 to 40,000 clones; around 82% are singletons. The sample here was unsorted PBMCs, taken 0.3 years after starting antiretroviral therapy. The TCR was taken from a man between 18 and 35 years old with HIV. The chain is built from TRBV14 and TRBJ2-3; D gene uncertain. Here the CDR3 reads CASSQVGGSTDTQYF. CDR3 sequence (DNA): TGTGCCAGCAGCCAAGTAGGTGGTAGCACAGATACGCAGTATTTT.